This TCR beta chain is drawn from a study of blood T cells in healthy people across ages. V lost 1 base and J 2 bases, leaving 12 bases between the germline ends. Per the germline V gene, CDR1 is SGHTA and CDR2 is FQGNSA. The CDR3 contains 15 residues. Alongside a J-beta primer mix, a sample-barcoded 5' primer served in a second PCR lasting roughly 6 to 12 cycles. In TCRdb, the 5' RACE reads were re-called with MiXCR into one record per CDR3 protein. The sample contains fewer than 750,000 distinct CDR3 sequences, around 50% of which appear only once. The TCR sequence derives from a man aged 80 or over in good health. Sequences were obtained from blood. The chain employs TRBV7-2 and TRBJ2-7, with no clear D. The CDR3 is CASSLGASEPYEQYF. The DNA of the CDR3 is TGTGCCAGCAGCTTAGGGGCGTCCGAGCCCTACGAGCAGTACTTC.